This T cell receptor beta chain is drawn from a study of follicular helper T cells after annual influenza vaccination. On the study more broadly: For some subjects, blood spans the 2013-2014, 2014-2015 and 2015-2016 annual vaccinations.

Findings and limits, study-wide: Plasmablast frequency change correlated with clonality change in ICOS+CD38+ cTfh.

Generated by immunoSEQ multiplex PCR, the TCRdb table keeps only in-frame clones and is missing some. The repertoire holds more than 8,500 clones, with roughly 85% as singletons. There are 11 residues in the CDR3. Trimming stripped 9 bases from V and 2 bases from J, with 7 bases between. Looked up from germline, CDR1 is MDHEN and CDR2 is SYDVKM. The table lists this clone with a count of one. What it binds is not known. Stated time point: 2015-2016 season, pre-vaccination. Donors with HIV/AIDS, active malignancy, immunomodulators or active illness were excluded. The rearrangement links TRBV28 to TRBJ1-1, with a weak D call TRBD1 (5 bases). The specimen comprised CXCR5+ CD38- circulating T follicular helper cells from blood, sampled on the day of influenza vaccination. The subset: circulating Tfh, non-naive CD4+CXCR5+PD-1+ (ICOS+CD38+ or ICOS-CD38-). This receptor was taken from an adult who received the influenza vaccine. CDR3 region: CASGGNTEAFF. CDR3 DNA sequence: TGTGCCAGTGGGGGTAACACTGAAGCTTTCTTT.